The 5 T cell receptor beta chains below all came from one sample that was sequenced in a study of tumor and adjacent non-tumor tissue in lung cancer. The template was RNA from unsorted bulk tissue. A modified ARM-PCR protocol with three rounds of nested PCR amplified TCRbeta. TCRdb re-called the multiplex PCR reads through MiXCR, storing one row per CDR3 protein. The data contain approximately 70,000 distinct CDR3 sequences, about three quarters of them singletons. The sequenced sample was lung tumor tissue. These receptors originate from a man aged 55 to 70 with non-small cell lung cancer.

To note about this clonotype: An end of the junction does not agree with germline; a read error may underlie this. The chain has TRBV20-1 and TRBJ1-1; D is possibly TRBD1 (6 bases). Germline CDR1 is DFQATT and CDR2 is SNEGSKA (reference sequence). The CDR3 is made up of 13 amino acids. The CDR3 DNA sequence: TGCAGTGCCATACAGGGATTGAATACTGAAGCTTTCTTT. It specifies CSAIQGLNTEAFF.

The count of this clonotype is one. An end of the junction differs from the germline gene, which may be a read error. V is TRBV5-4 and J is TRBJ2-5; the D is unclear. The CDR3 length is 15 residues. Per germline, CDR1 SGHNT and CDR2 YYREEE (reference sequence). The CDR3 nucleotides read TGTGCCGGCAGCTTGGCTCGCGTGGGCCAAGAGACCCAGTACTTC. This encodes CAGSLARVGQETQYF.

This clonotype was seen a handful of times. It may be a read error: a sequence one base away is much more abundant. The rearrangement joins TRBV10-3 to TRBJ2-5; the D gene is possibly TRBD2 (6 bases). Germline V gene data show CDR1 as ENHRY and CDR2 as SYGVKD. The CDR3 is made up of 11 amino acids. The CDR3 bases are TGTGGCAGCGGGCTACCTGAGACCCAGTACTTC. Encoded protein: CGSGLPETQYF.

Worth noting for this clonotype: One end of the junction fails to match germline, which may point to a read error. This chain links TRBV20-1 with TRBJ2-7; no reliable D call. CDR3 length: 12 residues. CDR1 and CDR2 from the germline V gene are DFQATT and SNEGSKA (reference sequence). The CDR3 reads CSGQASADDQYF. The CDR3 DNA sequence: TGCAGTGGGCAAGCGTCAGCCGACGACCAGTACTTC.

The table lists this clonotype with a few counts. The chain uses TRBV2 and TRBJ2-3, with TRBD1 identical over 8 bases. The CDR3 is 15 residues long. CDR1 and CDR2 (germline): SNHLY, FYNNEI. Trimming removed 6 bases from V and 4 bases from J; junction bases left unmatched: 9. The CDR3 loop reads CASRAGGWDSDTQYF. CDR3 DNA: TGTGCCAGCAGGGCAGGGGGCTGGGATTCAGATACGCAGTATTTT.